This paragraph reports one T cell receptor (beta chain). CDR1 LNHDA and CDR2 SQIVND come from the germline V gene (reference sequence). CDR3 length equals 14 residues. V lost 6 bases to trimming and J lost 0 bases, with 9 bases between them. This table comes from immunoSEQ multiplex PCR, and its TCRdb copy is limited to in-frame clones, with some not included. The sample lists 150,000 or so clones; approximately 86% were seen once. The sample comes from a study of control samples from healthy donors and cancer patients. J is TRBJ1-5 and V is TRBV19; D gene ambiguous. The sample consisted of blood. The clonotype originates from a man in his late teens or twenties in good health. The CDR3 nucleotides are TGTGCCAGTAGGGACGGCGATAGCAATCAGCCCCAGCATTTT. Its protein product is CASRDGDSNQPQHF.